This T cell receptor (beta chain) originates from a study of cytomegalovirus exposure and HLA in healthy donors. Overall study context: One earlier analysis, a look at 150 million to 200 million T cells, found some 100 million unique TCR beta sequences.

As to this clone: The antigen is unknown.

PCR employed 60 Vbeta and 13 Jbeta primers. Using immunoSEQ multiplex PCR, the repertoire was profiled, and TCRdb retains in-frame clones only, with some absent. Its table lists 100,000 to 150,000 clones. Trimming at V came to 10 bases and at J to 4 bases, leaving 5 bases not matched to a gene. The V gene's germline CDR1 is MDHEN and CDR2 SYDVKM. The CDR3 covers 12 residues. Study outcomes and limitations: A reported reduction in N-insertions relative to the approximately 690-donor mean was seen in an Asian-associated ancestry cluster in a later analysis. TCR beta V- and J-gene trimming was later associated with a missense DCLRE1C variant. About 87% or about 30% of the time was how often most TCR beta V segments were productive, according to an earlier analysis.

V is TRBV28 and J is TRBJ1-2; 8 bases map to TRBD1. Sequences were obtained from PBMCs. This clonotype was obtained from a man under 40 in good health and CMV-seronegative. This chain's CDR3 is CAISRGLYGYTF. In DNA form, the CDR3 reads TGTGCCATCTCCAGGGGGCTCTATGGCTACACCTTC.